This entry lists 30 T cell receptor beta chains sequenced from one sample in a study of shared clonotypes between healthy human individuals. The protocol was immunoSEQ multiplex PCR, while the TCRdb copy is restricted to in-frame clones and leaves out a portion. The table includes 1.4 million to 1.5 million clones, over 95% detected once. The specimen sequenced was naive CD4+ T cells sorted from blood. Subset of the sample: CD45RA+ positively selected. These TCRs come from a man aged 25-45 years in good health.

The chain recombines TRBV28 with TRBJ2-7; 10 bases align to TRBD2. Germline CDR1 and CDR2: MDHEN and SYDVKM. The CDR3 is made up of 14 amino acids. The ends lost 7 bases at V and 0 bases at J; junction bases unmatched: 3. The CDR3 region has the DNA TGTGCCAGCACATCTAGCGGGGGCTCCTACGAGCAGTACTTC. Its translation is CASTSSGGSYEQYF.

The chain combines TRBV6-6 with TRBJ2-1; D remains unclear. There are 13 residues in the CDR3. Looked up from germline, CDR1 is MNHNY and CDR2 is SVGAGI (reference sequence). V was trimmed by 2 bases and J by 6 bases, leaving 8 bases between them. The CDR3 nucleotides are TGTGCCAGCAGTTACGGGCGACCCAATGAGCAGTTCTTC. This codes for CASSYGRPNEQFF.

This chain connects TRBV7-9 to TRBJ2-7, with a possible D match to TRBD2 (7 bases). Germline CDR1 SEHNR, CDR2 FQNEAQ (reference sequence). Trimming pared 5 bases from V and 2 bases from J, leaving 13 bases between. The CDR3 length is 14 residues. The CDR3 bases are TGTGCCAGCAGCCTAAGGGGGGGAACCTACGAGCAGTACTTC. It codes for CASSLRGGTYEQYF.

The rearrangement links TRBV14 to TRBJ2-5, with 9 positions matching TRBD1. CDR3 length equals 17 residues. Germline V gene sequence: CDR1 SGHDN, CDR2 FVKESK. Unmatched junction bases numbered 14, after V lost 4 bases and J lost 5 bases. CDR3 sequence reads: CASSLKSGQGYLETQYF. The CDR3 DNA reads TGTGCCAGCAGCCTAAAATCGGGACAGGGTTATCTTGAGACCCAGTACTTC.

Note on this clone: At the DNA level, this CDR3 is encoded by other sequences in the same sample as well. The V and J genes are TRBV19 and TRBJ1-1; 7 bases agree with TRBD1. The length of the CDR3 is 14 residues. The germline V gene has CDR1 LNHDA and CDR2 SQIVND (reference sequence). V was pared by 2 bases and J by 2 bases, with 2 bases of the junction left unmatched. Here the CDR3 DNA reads TGTGCCAGTAGTATAACAGGGGTAAACACTGAAGCTTTCTTT. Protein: CASSITGVNTEAFF.

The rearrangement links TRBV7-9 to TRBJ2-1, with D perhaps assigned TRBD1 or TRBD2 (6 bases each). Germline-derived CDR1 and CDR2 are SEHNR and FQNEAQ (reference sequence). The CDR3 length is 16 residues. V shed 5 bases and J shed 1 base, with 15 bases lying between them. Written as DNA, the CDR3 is TGTGCCAGCAGCCCCCGTACGGGGGCGTCCTACAATGAGCAGTTCTTC. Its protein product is CASSPRTGASYNEQFF. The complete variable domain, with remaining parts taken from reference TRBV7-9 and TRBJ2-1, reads DTGVSQNPRHKITKRGQNVTFRCDPISEHNRLYWYRQTLGQGPEFLTYFQNEAQLEKSRLLSDRFSAERPKGSFSTLEIQRTEQGDSAMYLCASSPRTGASYNEQFFGPGTRLTVL.

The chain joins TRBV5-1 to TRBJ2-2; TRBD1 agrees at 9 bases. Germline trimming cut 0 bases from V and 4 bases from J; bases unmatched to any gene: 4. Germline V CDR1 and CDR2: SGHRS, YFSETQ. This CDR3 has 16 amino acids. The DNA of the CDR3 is TGCGCCAGCAGCTTGGCCGGGACAGGGTCCACCGGGGAGCTGTTTTTT. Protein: CASSLAGTGSTGELFF.

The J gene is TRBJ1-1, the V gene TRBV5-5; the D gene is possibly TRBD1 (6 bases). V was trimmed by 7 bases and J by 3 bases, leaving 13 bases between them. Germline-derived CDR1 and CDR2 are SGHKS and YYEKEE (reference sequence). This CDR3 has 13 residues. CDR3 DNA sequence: TGTGCCAGCCTACAGGGCATTGACACTGAAGCTTTCTTT. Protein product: CASLQGIDTEAFF.

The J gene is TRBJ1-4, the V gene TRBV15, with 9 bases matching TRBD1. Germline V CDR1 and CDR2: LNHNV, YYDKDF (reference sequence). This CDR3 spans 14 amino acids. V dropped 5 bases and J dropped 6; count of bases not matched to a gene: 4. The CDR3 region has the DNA TGTGCCACCAGCCGACGGACAGGGGATGAAAAACTGTTTTTT. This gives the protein CATSRRTGDEKLFF.

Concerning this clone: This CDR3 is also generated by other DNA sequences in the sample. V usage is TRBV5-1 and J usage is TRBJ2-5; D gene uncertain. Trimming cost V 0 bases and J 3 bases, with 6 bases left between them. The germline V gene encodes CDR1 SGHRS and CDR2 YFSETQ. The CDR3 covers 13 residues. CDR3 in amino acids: CASSLGNEETQYF. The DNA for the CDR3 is TGCGCCAGCAGCTTGGGGAACGAAGAGACCCAGTACTTC.

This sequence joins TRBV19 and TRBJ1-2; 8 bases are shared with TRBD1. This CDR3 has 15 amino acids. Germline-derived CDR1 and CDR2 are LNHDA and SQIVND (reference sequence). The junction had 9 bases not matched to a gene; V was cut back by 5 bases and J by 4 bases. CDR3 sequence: CASSFFSGTGYGYTF. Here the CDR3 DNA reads TGTGCCAGTAGTTTCTTCTCCGGGACAGGCTATGGCTACACCTTC. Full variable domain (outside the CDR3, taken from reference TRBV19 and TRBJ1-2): DGGITQSPKYLFRKEGQNVTLSCEQNLNHDAMYWYRQDPGQGLRLIYYSQIVNDFQKGDIAEGYSVSREKKESFPLTVTSAQKNPTAFYLCASSFFSGTGYGYTFGSGTRLTVV.

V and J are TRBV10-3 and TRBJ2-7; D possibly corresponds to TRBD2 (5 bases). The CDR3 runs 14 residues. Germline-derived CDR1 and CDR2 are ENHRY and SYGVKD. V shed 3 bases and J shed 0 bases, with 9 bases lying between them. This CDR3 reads CAISERGSSYEQYF. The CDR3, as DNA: TGTGCCATCAGTGAACGAGGGAGCTCCTACGAGCAGTACTTC.

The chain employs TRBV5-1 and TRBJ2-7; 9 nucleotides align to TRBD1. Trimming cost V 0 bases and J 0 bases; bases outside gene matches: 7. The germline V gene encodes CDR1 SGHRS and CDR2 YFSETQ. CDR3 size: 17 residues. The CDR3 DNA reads TGCGCCAGCAGCTTGGGACAGGGGGGGAAGAGCTCCTACGAGCAGTACTTC. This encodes CASSLGQGGKSSYEQYF.

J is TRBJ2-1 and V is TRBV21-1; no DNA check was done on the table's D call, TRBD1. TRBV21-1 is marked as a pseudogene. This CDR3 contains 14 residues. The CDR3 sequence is CASRDRSTYNEQFF. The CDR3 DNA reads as TGTGCCAGTCGAGACAGATCCACCTACAATGAGCAGTTCTTC.

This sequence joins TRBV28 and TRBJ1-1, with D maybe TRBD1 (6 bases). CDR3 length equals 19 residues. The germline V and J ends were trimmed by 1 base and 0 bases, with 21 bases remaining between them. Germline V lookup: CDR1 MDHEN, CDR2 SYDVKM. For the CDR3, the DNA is TGTGCCAGCAGTTTATCCACCAGGGGCGTATCTCCTATGAACACTGAAGCTTTCTTT. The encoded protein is CASSLSTRGVSPMNTEAFF.

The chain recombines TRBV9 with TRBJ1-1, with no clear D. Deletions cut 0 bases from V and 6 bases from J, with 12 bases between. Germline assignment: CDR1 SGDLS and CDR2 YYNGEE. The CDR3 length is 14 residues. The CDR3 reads CASSVGSPGAEAFF. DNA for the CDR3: TGTGCCAGCAGCGTAGGCTCCCCCGGGGCTGAAGCTTTCTTT. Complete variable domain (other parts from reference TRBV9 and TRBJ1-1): DSGVTQTPKHLITATGQRVTLRCSPRSGDLSVYWYQQSLDQGLQFLIQYYNGEERAKGNILERFSAQQFPDLHSELNLSSLELGDSALYFCASSVGSPGAEAFFGQGTRLTVV.

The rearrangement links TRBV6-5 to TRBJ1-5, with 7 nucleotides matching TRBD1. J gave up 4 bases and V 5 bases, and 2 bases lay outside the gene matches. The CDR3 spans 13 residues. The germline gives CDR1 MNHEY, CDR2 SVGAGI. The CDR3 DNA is TGTGCCAGCAGTACACAGGGGAATCAGCCCCAGCATTTT. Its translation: CASSTQGNQPQHF.

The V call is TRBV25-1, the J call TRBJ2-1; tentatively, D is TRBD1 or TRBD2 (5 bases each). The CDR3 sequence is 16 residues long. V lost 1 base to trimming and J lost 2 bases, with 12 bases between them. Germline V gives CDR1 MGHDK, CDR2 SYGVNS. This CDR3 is CASSEFGTAPYNEQFF. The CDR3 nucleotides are TGTGCCAGCAGTGAATTCGGGACGGCCCCCTACAATGAGCAGTTCTTC. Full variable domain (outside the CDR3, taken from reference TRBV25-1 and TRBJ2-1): EADIYQTPRYLVIGTGKKITLECSQTMGHDKMYWYQQDPGMELHLIHYSYGVNSTEKGDLSSESTVSRIRTEHFPLTLESARPSHTSQYLCASSEFGTAPYNEQFFGPGTRLTVL.

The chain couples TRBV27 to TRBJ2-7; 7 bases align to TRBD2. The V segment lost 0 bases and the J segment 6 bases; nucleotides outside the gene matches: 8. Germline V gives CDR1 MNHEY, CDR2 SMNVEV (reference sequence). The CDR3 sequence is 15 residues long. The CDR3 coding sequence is TGTGCCAGCAGTTTATCGGCTGCGGGAGCGGGCGAGCAGTACTTC. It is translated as CASSLSAAGAGEQYF.

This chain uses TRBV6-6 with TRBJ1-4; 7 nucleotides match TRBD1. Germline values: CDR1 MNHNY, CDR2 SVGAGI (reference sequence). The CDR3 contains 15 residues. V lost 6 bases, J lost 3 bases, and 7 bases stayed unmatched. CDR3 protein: CASRAPGQANEKLFF. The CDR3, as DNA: TGTGCCAGCAGAGCCCCCGGACAGGCTAATGAAAAACTGTTTTTT.

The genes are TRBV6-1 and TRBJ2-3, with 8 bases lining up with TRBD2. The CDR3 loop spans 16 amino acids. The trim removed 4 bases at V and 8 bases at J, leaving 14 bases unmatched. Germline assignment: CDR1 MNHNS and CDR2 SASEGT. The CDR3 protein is CASSVPSGLRGGTQYF. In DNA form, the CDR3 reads TGTGCCAGCAGTGTCCCCTCCGGGCTCCGGGGGGGTACGCAGTATTTT.

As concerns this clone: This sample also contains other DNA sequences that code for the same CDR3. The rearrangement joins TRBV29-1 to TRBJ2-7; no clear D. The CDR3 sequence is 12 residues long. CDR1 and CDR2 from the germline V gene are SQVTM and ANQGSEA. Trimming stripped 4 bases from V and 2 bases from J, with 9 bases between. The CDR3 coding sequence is TGCAGCGTTGTAGTCACCGCCTACGAGCAGTACTTC. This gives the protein CSVVVTAYEQYF.

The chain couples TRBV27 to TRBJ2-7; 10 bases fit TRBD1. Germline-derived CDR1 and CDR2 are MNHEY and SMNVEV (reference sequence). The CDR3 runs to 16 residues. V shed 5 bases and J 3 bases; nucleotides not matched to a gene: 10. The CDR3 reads CASSSSPGTGDYEQYF. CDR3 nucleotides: TGTGCCAGCAGTAGCAGTCCCGGGACAGGGGACTACGAGCAGTACTTC.

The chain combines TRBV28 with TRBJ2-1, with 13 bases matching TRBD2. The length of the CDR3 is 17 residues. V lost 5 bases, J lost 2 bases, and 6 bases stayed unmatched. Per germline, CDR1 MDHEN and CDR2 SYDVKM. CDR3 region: CASSQTGLAGTYNEQFF. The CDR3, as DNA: TGTGCCAGCAGTCAAACGGGACTAGCGGGGACCTACAATGAGCAGTTCTTC.

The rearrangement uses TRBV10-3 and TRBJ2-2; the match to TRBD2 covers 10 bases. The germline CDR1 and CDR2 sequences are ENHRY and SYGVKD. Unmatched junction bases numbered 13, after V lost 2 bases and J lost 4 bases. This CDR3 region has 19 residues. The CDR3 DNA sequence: TGTGCCATCAGTGAGCTCCTAGCGGGAGCGCCGGGTGGCACCGGGGAGCTGTTTTTT. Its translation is CAISELLAGAPGGTGELFF.

In nucleotides, the CDR3 is TGTGCCAGCGGGGGCGTAGGGCGGGAGGGCCTGGGCGAGCAGTACTTC. Translating it yields CASGGVGREGLGEQYF. The chain is built from TRBV9 and TRBJ2-7; TRBD2 agrees at 9 bases. CDR3 size: 16 residues. Germline loops: CDR1 SGDLS, CDR2 YYNGEE. Trimming took 7 bases from V and 6 from J; bases not matched to a gene: 17.

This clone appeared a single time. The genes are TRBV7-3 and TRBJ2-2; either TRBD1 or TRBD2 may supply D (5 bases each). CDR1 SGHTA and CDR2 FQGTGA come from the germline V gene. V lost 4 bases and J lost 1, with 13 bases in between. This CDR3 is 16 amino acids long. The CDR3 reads CASSSPGPQNTGELFF. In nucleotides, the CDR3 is TGTGCCAGCAGCTCTCCGGGACCGCAGAACACCGGGGAGCTGTTTTTT.

DNA for the CDR3: TGTGCCAGCAGCCACCCAAGGGCTAGCGCGTACGAGCAGTACTTC. Its translation: CASSHPRASAYEQYF. The chain employs TRBV5-6 and TRBJ2-7, with a possible D match to TRBD2 (6 bases). Germline CDR1 is SGHDT and CDR2 is YYEEEE. The germline V and J ends were trimmed by 4 bases and 4 bases, with 18 bases remaining between them. The CDR3 has 15 residues.

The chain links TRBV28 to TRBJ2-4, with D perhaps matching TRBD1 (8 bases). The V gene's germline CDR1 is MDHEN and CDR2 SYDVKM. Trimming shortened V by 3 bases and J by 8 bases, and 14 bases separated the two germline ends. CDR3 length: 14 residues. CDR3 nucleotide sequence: TGTGCCAGCAGTTTGACAGGGGAGGGGGACATTCAGTACTTC. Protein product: CASSLTGEGDIQYF.

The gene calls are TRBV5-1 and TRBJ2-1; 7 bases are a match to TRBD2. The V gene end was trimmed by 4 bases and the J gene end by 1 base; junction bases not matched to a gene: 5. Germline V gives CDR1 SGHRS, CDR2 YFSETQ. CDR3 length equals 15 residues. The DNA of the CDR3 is TGCGCCAGCAGCGGCGGGAGTAGGTCCTACAATGAGCAGTTCTTC. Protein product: CASSGGSRSYNEQFF.